Following are 9 T cell receptor beta chains from one sample sequenced in a study of T cells in localized non-small cell lung cancer. Here immunoSEQ multiplex PCR was the method, and the copy in TCRdb shows in-frame clones only, minus some. The table shows roughly 39,000 clones, with 85% to 90% occurring only once. The sample consisted of peripheral blood, taken before any cancer treatment. These receptors all come from a man between 18 and 55 years old with stage I lung adenocarcinoma.

The chain combines TRBV10-3 with TRBJ1-1; tentatively, D is TRBD1 (5 bases). V shed 11 bases and J shed 0 bases, with 13 bases lying between them. This CDR3 has 13 residues. The germline V gene has CDR1 ENHRY and CDR2 SYGVKD. The CDR3 nucleotides are TGTGCCTCAAAAGGGACGCTGAACACTGAAGCTTTCTTT. The encoded protein is CASKGTLNTEAFF.

Only one count was recorded for this clone. The CDR3 reads CAWSAVAGALNSNQPQHF. In DNA, the CDR3 is TGTGCCTGGAGTGCAGTCGCAGGGGCCCTAAATAGCAATCAGCCCCAGCATTTT. The rearrangement uses TRBV30 and TRBJ1-5; perhaps TRBD1 as D (6 bases). Deletions cut 1 base from V and 0 bases from J, with 19 bases between. The germline gives CDR1 GTSNPN, CDR2 SVGIG (reference sequence). The CDR3 runs 18 residues. Full variable domain (remainder filled in from reference TRBV30 and TRBJ1-5): SQTIHQWPATLVQPVGSPLSLECTVEGTSNPNLYWYRQAAGRGLQLLFYSVGIGQISSEVPQNLSASRPQDRQFILSSKKLLLSDSGFYLCAWSAVAGALNSNQPQHFGDGTRLSIL.

The chain links TRBV4-1 to TRBJ2-1; 7 bases are shared with TRBD2. The CDR3 sequence is 14 residues long. Germline trimming cut 2 bases from V and 6 bases from J; bases unmatched to any gene: 4. The germline CDR1 and CDR2 sequences are MGHRA and YSYEKL. CDR3 nucleotide sequence: TGCGCCAGCAGCCAATTGACGGGGGGCAATGAGCAGTTCTTC. It yields the protein CASSQLTGGNEQFF.

CDR3 sequence reads: CASSLRPAGSYGYTF. CDR3 nucleotides: TGTGCCAGCAGCTTGAGGCCAGCAGGGAGCTATGGCTACACCTTC. V usage is TRBV5-4 and J usage is TRBJ1-2; maybe TRBD1 (5 bases). The length of the CDR3 is 15 residues. V shed 1 base and J shed 4 bases, with 14 bases lying between them. CDR1 and CDR2 (germline): SGHNT, YYREEE (reference sequence).

This clone has only a few counts. The chain carries TRBV19 and TRBJ1-2; D not resolved. The germline gives CDR1 LNHDA, CDR2 SQIVND (reference sequence). The CDR3 totals 16 residues. V was cut by 7 bases and J by 1 base, with 19 bases left in between. As DNA, the CDR3 is TGTGCCAGTAAAACACCCGGGCGGGCCGATAACTATGGCTACACCTTC. This gives the protein CASKTPGRADNYGYTF.

This clone has just one count. V gene TRBV9 combines with J gene TRBJ2-5; TRBD2 agrees at 7 bases. This CDR3 contains 15 residues. V shed 3 bases, J shed 8 bases, and the junction held 13 bases outside the gene matches. The germline CDR1 and CDR2 sequences are SGDLS and YYNGEE. The CDR3 here is CASSASRGGWETQYF. In DNA form, the CDR3 reads TGTGCCAGCAGCGCCTCCCGGGGAGGGTGGGAAACCCAGTACTTC.

This clone was picked up a small number of times. The rearrangement links TRBV9 to TRBJ2-7, with 7 bases lining up with TRBD2. This CDR3 comprises 14 residues. Germline CDR1 SGDLS, CDR2 YYNGEE. V gave up 0 bases and J gave up 6 bases; unmatched junction bases: 6. The CDR3 sequence: CASSVGWRGSEQYF. The DNA for the CDR3 is TGTGCCAGCAGCGTAGGATGGCGGGGGTCCGAGCAGTACTTC.

The chain combines TRBV6-1 with TRBJ1-1; no reliable D call. The CDR3 spans 13 residues. V was trimmed by 1 base and J by 8 bases, leaving 11 bases between them. Germline loops: CDR1 MNHNS, CDR2 SASEGT. This CDR3 is CASSEVGLSEAFF. The DNA of the CDR3 is TGTGCCAGCAGTGAAGTCGGGTTATCCGAAGCTTTCTTT.

The chain joins TRBV30 to TRBJ1-3, with D hard to call. The CDR3 contains 15 residues. V shed 4 bases and J shed 4 bases, with 17 bases lying between them. Germline values: CDR1 GTSNPN, CDR2 SVGIG (reference sequence). DNA of the CDR3: TGTGCCTGGACCCCCCCCCTAACTTGCGGAAACACCATATATTTT. Its protein is CAWTPPLTCGNTIYF. Full variable domain (missing parts from reference TRBV30 and TRBJ1-3): SQTIHQWPATLVQPVGSPLSLECTVEGTSNPNLYWYRQAAGRGLQLLFYSVGIGQISSEVPQNLSASRPQDRQFILSSKKLLLSDSGFYLCAWTPPLTCGNTIYFGEGSWLTVV.